The clone carrying this T cell receptor (beta chain) was detected ten times or more. Antigen: not known. From germline, CDR1 is MNHEY and CDR2 SMNVEV (reference sequence). Trimming cost V 2 bases and J 0 bases, with 17 bases left between them. The CDR3 totals 18 residues. Quantitative 5'-RACE with molecular barcodes produced the TCR beta libraries. TCRdb called the 5' RACE reads again in MiXCR, with one record for every CDR3 protein. Here the sample spans about 36,000 distinct CDR3 sequences, around 6.2% being singletons. The data stem from a study of CD8 T cells in ankylosing spondylitis. Findings and caveats of the study: One TCR beta motif, made up of roughly eight highly homologous variants, appeared characteristic of ankylosing spondylitis blood. Certain motif variants had earlier appeared in reactive arthritis synovial fluid and blood. Disease-linked clones had a CD8+ phenotype and relatively low frequency in peripheral blood.

The chain links TRBV27 to TRBJ2-4, with D perhaps TRBD1 or TRBD2 (5 bases each). The sequenced material came from blood, either unsorted or a sorted T cell fraction (not recorded which). This receptor was taken from a male donor with ankylosing spondylitis or in good health (not recorded which). For the CDR3, the DNA is TGTGCCAGCAGTTTAAGGGGACCGGGAACCTTAGCCAAAAACATTCAGTACTTC. It specifies CASSLRGPGTLAKNIQYF.